This record covers a single TCR beta chain. A few counts support this clonotype. Its antigen is still unknown. No base quality information exists; no much larger clone differs at one position. The data stem from a study of T-cell memory formation after mild COVID-19 (dated by TCRdb to the early 2020s). Broadly, across the study: TCR sequence clusters from the two donors were found to be largely donor specific. In a couple of donors, T-cell clones that expanded and contracted after mild COVID-19 were followed by sequencing TCRalpha and TCRbeta repertoires longitudinally. The cohort was made up of two young adult volunteers, one female and one male, who were previously healthy. Study-wide conclusions, independent of this receptor: Contracting CD4+ clones appeared mostly in the CM and EM memory subsets, whereas CD8+ clones were enriched in EMRA. Clones that contracted from day 15 to 85 showed balanced CD4/CD8 phenotypes, whereas a second wave of clones that expanded from day 15 to 37 leaned towards CD4+. Whether the second-wave clones peaking on day 37 were SARS-CoV-2 specific was not confirmed. Only two mild cases were covered in the study, and larger cohorts including severe cases with pre-infection samples were considered necessary. Some responding clones were detected in pre-infection memory, suggesting pre-existing cross-reactive memory T cells joined the SARS-CoV-2 response.

Instrument on record: Illumina NovaSeq 6000. cDNA libraries for TCRalpha and TCRbeta were prepared by 5'RACE using constant-segment primers, with sample barcodes and unique molecular identifiers added. Trizol reagent was used to extract RNA from every sample. Library amplification was performed in two PCR steps, and a second sample barcode and Illumina TruSeq adapters were introduced in the second step. The libraries were sequenced on an Illumina NovaSeq using 2 x 150 bp paired-end reads. Regarding the original processing steps: Demultiplexing of reads and collapsing into UMI-guided consensus sequences were performed with migec v1.2.7. Using mixcr v2.1.11, the UMI consensuses were aligned to TRA and TRB V and J templates and assembled into clonotypes. A clonotype was counted as expanded or contracted only when both edgeR and NoisET called the clonotype significant, with the noise models trained on biological replicates. For edgeR calls, a false discovery rate-adjusted p below 0.01 and a log2 fold-change threshold of 1 were applied. As an exploratory analysis of dynamics, PCA with hierarchical clustering was applied to max-normalized trajectories of the 1000 most abundant clonotypes. The CD4 or CD8 phenotype of responding clones was assigned using the separately sequenced CD4+ and CD8+ repertoires. Using fastp trimming at Q25 and MiXCR clonotype assembly, TCRdb reanalyzed the public sequencing data and kept in-frame beta chains. Under each unique CDR3 protein, matching rows form one entry showing the most common genes and DNA. In this record, the V and J calls reflect TCRdb's handling and not the investigators' own analysis. Here the sample has about 200,000 distinct CDR3 sequences; 9.5% occur a single time. The top ten clones comprise about 3.8% of the sample.

There are 15 amino acids in the CDR3, from cysteine to phenylalanine inclusive. Only the CDR3 part of the read is kept: 45 bases, read in frame from the first base. The germline V gene (reference sequence) sets CDR1 to LNHNV and CDR2 to YYDKDF. V was cut back by 8 bases and J by 3 bases, leaving a gap of 18 bases between them. Ficoll-Paque density gradient centrifugation was the method used to isolate PBMCs. The source material was PBMCs or a T cell subset sorted from them (not recorded which). This clonotype was sampled from a young man who had mild COVID-19 (a few samples of this study predate the infection). The sample titles of this study are shuffled in the database, so cell type and time point are left out; the donor was told from shared clones. Recombination joined TRBV15 with TRBJ2-3; TRBD1 is a weak D gene call, 6 bases matching. The DNA sequence is TGTGCCACCTCCACCCCGGGACATCGTACAGATACGCAGTATTTT. This codes for CATSTPGHRTDTQYF.